This T cell receptor beta chain originates from a study of PD-1 blockade in classical Hodgkin lymphoma. Here immunoSEQ multiplex PCR was the method, and the copy in TCRdb shows in-frame clones only, minus some. The sample contains just over 9,500 clones, approximately 81% of which appear only once. V lost 5 bases to trimming and J lost 8 bases; unmatched junction nucleotides: 10. Germline CDR1 and CDR2: SGHTA and FQGNSA. The CDR3 totals 14 residues. Described time point: cycle 4 day 1 (C4D1), after five to seven weeks of nivolumab. Each and every patient relapsed after autologous stem cell transplantation, and patients got differing brentuximab vedotin exposure. From thawed PBMCs, CD4+ T cells were purified using magnetic negative selection.

The sequence came from a human donor with classical Hodgkin lymphoma. The chain recombines TRBV7-2 with TRBJ2-5, with 8 bases identical to TRBD2. This specimen consisted of CD4+ T cells from blood, obtained before the fourth cycle of nivolumab. The chain's CDR3 is CASSPPSAGGTQYF. CDR3 DNA sequence: TGTGCCAGCAGCCCCCCGTCGGCGGGGGGAACCCAGTACTTC.